This T cell receptor (beta chain) stems from a study of shared T cell receptors in the human thymus (TCRdb year 2021). Describing the broader study: The study examined how self-reactive, shared T-cell receptor alpha chains are generated in the human thymus.

Per the germline V gene (reference sequence), WNHNN is the CDR1 and SYGVQD is the CDR2. Its CDR3 holds 18 amino acids, cysteine through phenylalanine. Only the CDR3 DNA stays, 54 bases, in frame from base 1. The junction shows trimming of 4 bases on V and 2 bases on J, and the gene matches do not reach 14 bases of it. Comments on this clone: The target of this receptor is not known. No quality values exist for individual bases; no much larger clone is one base distant.

The receptor library was made with the immunoSEQ multiplex PCR assay. Entries here come from immuneACCESS through TCRdb and include only in-frame sequences with V and J called. Some clones fail to appear in such tables; in the studies checked, an unresolved V gene covers under half of the shortfall, and the cause of the remainder is unknown. This sample comprises 550,000 to 800,000 clones, 80% to 90% of them detected only once. The ten largest account for approximately 0.01% of the sample. This same sample was also taken into another study, of human thymus T cells. The second study also describes: In Finland, the donors were immunologically healthy infants who were having open corrective cardiac surgery for congenital heart defects. Thymus tissue was obtained as surgical resects removed during corrective cardiac surgery. Usage of V and J gene segments appeared to be biased in both the thymic and the peripheral blood repertoires. According to the related research, thymic TCR repertoires were highly overlapping among unrelated individuals. The study described the TCR alpha and beta repertoires in eight or nine infant thymus samples and a few matching peripheral blood samples. The cohort included about six male and a couple of female infants, with donor ages spanning 7 to 244 days. Thymocytes were released mechanically from tissue and stored at -70 °C as pellets of roughly 9-31 million cells. Genomic DNA was extracted from frozen cell pellets with a QIAsymphony instrument. The immunoSEQ multiplex PCR assay was used to amplify the TCRB and TCRAD loci from a standardized quantity of quality-controlled genomic DNA. The amplicons spanned the V(D)J region and were long enough to cover the CDR3 and allow V and J genes to be identified. Amplicon sequencing was performed on an Illumina platform through the commercial immunoSEQ service. Corrections for primer bias and sequencing errors followed previously described methods, while TCRAD and TCRB definitions were based on the IMGT database. immunoSEQ Analyzer 3.0 and VDJTools were used for repertoire analysis, which covered basic statistics, V/J segment usage, diversity estimates, rarefaction and pairwise overlap. Chao1, ChaoE, Efron-Thisted, Shannon and inverse Simpson indices were used to estimate diversity, which was also estimated on datasets down-sampled to the smallest sample. Repertoire overlap was assessed by strict matching of CDR3 nucleotide sequence, V gene and J gene, and clustering was done by Jaccard-based multidimensional scaling. On average, thymus samples yielded about 730,000 unique TCRB clonotypes, whereas blood samples yielded approximately 84,000.

Sequenced input: thymocytes. Here the chain combines TRBV10-1 and TRBJ2-5, and TRBD2 aligns with 9 junction nucleotides. The receptor's source is a girl younger than two with a congenital heart defect. Donor details come from another sample of the same person, matched by shared clones. CDR3 reads: CASSGGQAGGPNQETQYF. The bases are TGCGCCAGCAGTGGAGGCCAGGCGGGGGGGCCCAATCAAGAGACCCAGTACTTC.